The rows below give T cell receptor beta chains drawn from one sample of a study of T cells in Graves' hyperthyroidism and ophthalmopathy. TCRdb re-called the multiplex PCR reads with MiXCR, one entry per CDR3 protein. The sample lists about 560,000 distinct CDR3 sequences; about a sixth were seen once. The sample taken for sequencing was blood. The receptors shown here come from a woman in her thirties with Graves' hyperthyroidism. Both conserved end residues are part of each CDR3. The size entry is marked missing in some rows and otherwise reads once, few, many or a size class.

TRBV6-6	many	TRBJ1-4	CASSYSTGFNEKLFF
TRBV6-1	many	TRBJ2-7	CASRTYEQYF
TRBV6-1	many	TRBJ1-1	CASSRGQGAEAFF
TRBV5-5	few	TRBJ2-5	CASSLAPTDKETQYF
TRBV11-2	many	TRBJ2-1	CASSLAVRGRATEQFF
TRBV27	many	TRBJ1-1	CASSLSRGTEAFF
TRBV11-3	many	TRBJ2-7	CASTEEGALGLADSYEQYF
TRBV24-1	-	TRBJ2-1	CATSDRGRVDEQFF
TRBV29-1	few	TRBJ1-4	CSVLGGGEKLFF
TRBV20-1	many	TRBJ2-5	CSARAGLAGGETQYF
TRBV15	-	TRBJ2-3	CATNQTSMYLCATSRDSRTDTQYF
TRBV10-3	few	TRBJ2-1	CAITPGLAYNEQFF
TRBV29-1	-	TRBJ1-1	CSVKVQDGATEAFF
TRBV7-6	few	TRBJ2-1	CASSFPITIPLAEQFF
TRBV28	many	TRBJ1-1	CASSLRVGPEAFF
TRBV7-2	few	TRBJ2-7	CASSLGRVRVYEQYF
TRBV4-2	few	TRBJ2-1	CASSQESLAGFDEQFF
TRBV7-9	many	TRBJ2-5	CASRHGAQETQYF
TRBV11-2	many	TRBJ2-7	CASSLVWGQEQYF
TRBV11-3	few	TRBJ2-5	CASSLGGTGGQETQYF
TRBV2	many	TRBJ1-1	CASSNINTEAFF
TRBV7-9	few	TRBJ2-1	CASSLVGGTGLSYNEQFF
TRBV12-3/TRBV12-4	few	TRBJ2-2	CASSFLGQGNTGELFF
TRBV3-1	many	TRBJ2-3	CASSQYLAGGAQYF
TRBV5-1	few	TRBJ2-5	CASSFTGGRETQYF
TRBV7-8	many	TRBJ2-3	CASSPDRPLKGDTQYF
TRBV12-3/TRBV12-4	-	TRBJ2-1	CASGTSGRKQFF
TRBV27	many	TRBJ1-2	CASSFGQNGYGYTF
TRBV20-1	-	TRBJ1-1	CSADSGNTEAFF